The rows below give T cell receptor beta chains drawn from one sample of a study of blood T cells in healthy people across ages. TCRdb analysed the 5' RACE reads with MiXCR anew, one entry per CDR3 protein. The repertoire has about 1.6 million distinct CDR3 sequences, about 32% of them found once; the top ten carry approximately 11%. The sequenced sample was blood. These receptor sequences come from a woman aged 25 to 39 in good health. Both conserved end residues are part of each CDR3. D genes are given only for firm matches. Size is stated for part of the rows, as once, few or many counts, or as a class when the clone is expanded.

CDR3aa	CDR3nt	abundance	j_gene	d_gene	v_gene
CSARGQRFEQFF	TGCAGTGCTAGAGGCCAACGGTTTGAGCAGTTCTTC	-	TRBJ2-1	-	TRBV20-1
CASSVVSSWETQYF	TGTGCCAGCAGCGTAGTGAGTAGTTGGGAGACCCAGTACTTC	few	TRBJ2-5	-	TRBV9
CASSTTRLVETNEQFF	TGTGCCAGCAGCACCACTCGACTAGTCGAAACCAATGAGCAGTTCTTC	-	TRBJ2-1	-	TRBV12-3/TRBV12-4
CASSQARLAGEYNEQFF	TGCGCCAGCAGCCAAGCCCGACTAGCGGGAGAGTACAATGAGCAGTTCTTC	many	TRBJ2-1	TRBD2	TRBV4-1
CASSLKGSGRYRGGGGQYF	TGTGCCAGCAGCTTAAAGGGTAGCGGGAGGTATCGGGGGGGAGGAGGGCAGTACTTC	-	TRBJ2-7	TRBD2	TRBV7-3
CASSLQIAGGSAGNEQFF	TGTGCCAGCAGTCTACAAATAGCGGGAGGGAGCGCGGGCAATGAGCAGTTCTTC	-	TRBJ2-1	TRBD2	TRBV6-5
CASSIAPPGTSGSEQFF	TGTGCCAGCAGCATAGCTCCACCCGGGACTAGCGGGAGTGAGCAGTTCTTC	-	TRBJ2-1	TRBD2	TRBV7-8
CASSLGYRGITDTQYF	TGTGCCAGCAGCTTAGGCTACAGGGGAATCACAGATACGCAGTATTTT	-	TRBJ2-3	TRBD1	TRBV11-2
CASSFGGPNTGELFF	TGTGCCAGCAGTTTTGGGGGGCCGAACACCGGGGAGCTGTTTTTT	few	TRBJ2-2	-	TRBV12-3/TRBV12-4
CASSPYWVENYGYTF	TGTGCCAGCTCACCATATTGGGTGGAGAACTATGGCTACACCTTC	-	TRBJ1-2	-	TRBV18
CASSLAFGRPGYTF	TGTGCCAGCAGCTTGGCCTTTGGGCGACCGGGGTACACCTTC	many	TRBJ1-2	-	TRBV5-8
CAISETVGANVLTF	TGTGCCATCAGTGAAACGGTGGGGGCCAACGTCCTGACTTTC	many	TRBJ2-6	-	TRBV10-3
CSASPASLGTDTQYF	TGCAGTGCTTCACCGGCCAGCCTGGGCACAGATACGCAGTATTTT	few	TRBJ2-3	-	TRBV20-1
CASSLPGASSTDTQYF	TGTGCCAGCAGCTTACCCGGAGCTTCTAGCACAGATACGCAGTATTTT	-	TRBJ2-3	-	TRBV7-9
CATAGGARETQYF	TGTGCCACCGCGGGGGGGGCCAGGGAGACCCAGTACTTC	few	TRBJ2-5	TRBD2	TRBV15
CASGTEVYNEQFF	TGTGCCAGCGGGACAGAAGTTTACAATGAGCAGTTCTTC	-	TRBJ2-1	TRBD1	TRBV2
CASSEVGVGNYGYTF	TGTGCCAGCAGTGAAGTAGGTGTGGGAAACTATGGCTACACCTTC	-	TRBJ1-2	-	TRBV6-1
CASSQWGGLAGATDTRYF	TGCGCCAGCAGCCAATGGGGAGGTCTAGCGGGGGCTACAGATACGCGGTATTTT	-	TRBJ2-3	TRBD2	TRBV4-1
CASRTITGEKLFF	TGTGCCAGCCGGACAATCACAGGTGAAAAACTGTTTTTT	-	TRBJ1-4	-	TRBV27
CASSLGTSGGAAGSAQYF	TGTGCCAGCAGCCTCGGGACTAGCGGGGGGGCCGCTGGTTCAGCCCAGTACTTC	few	TRBJ2-7	TRBD2	TRBV3-1
CASSQDRRGSIYEQFF	TGTGCCAGCAGCCAAGATCGTCGGGGGTCGATCTACGAGCAGTTCTTC	-	TRBJ2-1	-	TRBV3-1
CASSPSGALSYEQYF	TGTGCCAGCAGTCCTAGCGGGGCACTCTCCTACGAGCAGTACTTC	-	TRBJ2-7	TRBD2	TRBV6-2/TRBV6-3
CASSQGGTGEIYEQYF	TGCGCCAGCAGCCAAGGTGGGACAGGGGAAATCTACGAGCAGTACTTC	-	TRBJ2-7	TRBD1	TRBV4-1
CASSPFEGGHWPQHF	TGTGCCAGCAGCCCCTTCGAAGGAGGGCATTGGCCCCAGCATTTT	-	TRBJ1-5	-	TRBV28
CASRAGPNDNQPQHF	TGTGCCAGCAGGGCCGGGCCTAACGACAATCAGCCCCAGCATTTT	-	TRBJ1-5	-	TRBV2
CASGRSVQETQYF	TGTGCCAGCGGTCGTTCGGTTCAAGAGACCCAGTACTTC	once	TRBJ2-5	-	TRBV6-5
CATSRVLDTQYF	TGTGCCACCAGCAGAGTATTAGATACGCAGTATTTT	many	TRBJ2-3	-	TRBV15
CASSSPGVESSYNEQFF	TGTGCCAGCAGCTCTCCGGGGGTTGAGAGCTCCTACAATGAGCAGTTCTTC	few	TRBJ2-1	-	TRBV28
CASSPGGQLFF	TGTGCCAGCAGCCCAGGGGGGCAGCTGTTTTTT	few	TRBJ1-4	TRBD1	TRBV9
CASSLSQTGGWEQYF	TGTGCCAGCAGCTTATCCCAGACAGGGGGATGGGAGCAGTACTTC	few	TRBJ2-7	TRBD1	TRBV7-6
CASSDEAGGPWETQYF	TGTGCCAGCAGCGATGAGGCGGGGGGGCCTTGGGAGACCCAGTACTTC	-	TRBJ2-5	TRBD2	TRBV9
CSASPGTYPLVGELFF	TGCAGTGCTAGCCCCGGGACGTACCCTCTCGTTGGGGAGCTGTTTTTT	-	TRBJ2-2	-	TRBV20-1
CRGSGNTGELFF	TGCAGGGGTAGCGGGAACACCGGGGAGCTGTTTTTT	-	TRBJ2-2	-	TRBV20-1
CASSLVSGGSEGYTF	TGTGCCAGCAGCTTAGTATCGGGTGGAAGTGAAGGCTACACCTTC	few	TRBJ1-2	-	TRBV7-2
CASSSTAPASGSMGSYNEQFF	TGTGCCAGCAGTTCCACCGCCCCCGCTAGCGGGAGTATGGGCTCCTACAATGAGCAGTTCTTC	-	TRBJ2-1	TRBD2	TRBV7-3
CASSNPGQGTDTQYF	TGTGCCAGCAGCAACCCCGGACAGGGCACAGATACGCAGTATTTT	-	TRBJ2-3	-	TRBV21-1
CASSLGTGYNEQFF	TGTGCCAGCAGTTTAGGGACAGGTTACAATGAGCAGTTCTTC	many	TRBJ2-1	TRBD1	TRBV7-3
CSARDPGSGRTDTQYF	TGCAGTGCTAGAGATCCGGGTAGCGGCCGCACAGATACGCAGTATTTT	few	TRBJ2-3	-	TRBV20-1
CASTTRKGESNQPQHF	TGTGCCAGCACCACCCGGAAGGGTGAGAGCAATCAGCCCCAGCATTTT	-	TRBJ1-5	-	TRBV28
CASSPIAGGVSTDTQYF	TGCGCCAGCAGCCCTATAGCGGGAGGCGTATCCACAGATACGCAGTATTTT	-	TRBJ2-3	TRBD2	TRBV4-1
CASSSLLWEEREAYNEQFF	TGTGCCAGCAGTTCCCTACTTTGGGAGGAGCGTGAGGCGTACAATGAGCAGTTCTTC	-	TRBJ2-1	-	TRBV28
CASRKDRGQPQHF	TGTGCCAGCAGGAAAGACCGCGGTCAGCCCCAGCATTTT	-	TRBJ1-5	-	TRBV21-1
CAIRRADERNEQFF	TGTGCCATCAGGCGTGCGGACGAACGCAATGAGCAGTTCTTC	few	TRBJ2-1	-	TRBV10-3